A selection of T cell receptor beta chains follows, all from one sample in a study of T cells expressing NK-cell markers. TCRdb re-called the 5' RACE reads, yielding one record per CDR3 amino acid sequence without DNA. Its table records about 370,000 distinct CDR3 sequences. The sequencing input was blood T cells: a sorted CD56 or NKG2C T cell subset, CD4+ or CD8+ T cells, or bulk PBMC T cells (not recorded which). Receptors originate from a woman aged 45-65 years in good health. CDR3s include the opening cysteine and the closing phenylalanine or tryptophan.

V	J	CDR3
TRBV6-1	TRBJ2-4	CATRQGAKNIQYF
TRBV20-1	TRBJ1-5	CSARARLGVESNQPQHF
TRBV11-2	TRBJ1-1	CASSLDPGHKAFF
TRBV20-1	TRBJ2-7	CSARERRDRTLPYEQYF
TRBV20-1	TRBJ1-5	CSARADRMRSNQPQHF
TRBV3-1	TRBJ2-4	CASSQASGGPKNIQYF
TRBV12-3/TRBV12-4	TRBJ2-1	CASSFAGLAARSSYNEQFF
TRBV7-8	TRBJ2-5	CASGPLGETQYF
TRBV5-1	TRBJ2-1	CASSLDPRGNEQFF
TRBV20-1	TRBJ2-4	CSARRSPGTSGTNIQYF
TRBV10-3	TRBJ2-7	CAIRSRDGSYEQYF
TRBV3-1	TRBJ2-1	CASSQEGWTRQFF
TRBV6-6	TRBJ2-5	CASSFGTSGSWETQYF
TRBV6-2/TRBV6-3	TRBJ2-2	CASSTQRERLGGELFF
TRBV20-1	TRBJ2-5	CSARGSTSGGRQETQYF
TRBV2	TRBJ2-3	CASSFTSGNLPTTDTQYF
TRBV10-2	TRBJ2-1	CASSQLAGAHNEQFF
TRBV9	TRBJ2-1	CASSVELGLAGVGNEQFF
TRBV29-1	TRBJ2-7	CSGVAGGASYEQYF
TRBV5-1	TRBJ2-7	CASSSREGAPYEQYF
TRBV9	TRBJ2-5	CASSVGVAGTQETQYF
TRBV9	TRBJ2-7	CASSVEPGTGYEQYF
TRBV7-9	TRBJ1-1	CASSLKGTKGMNTEAFF
TRBV3-1	TRBJ2-1	CASVFGTKPYNEQFF
TRBV11-2	TRBJ2-2	CASSLFRTDTGELFF
TRBV19	TRBJ2-5	CASSRRGLAGGETQYF
TRBV15	TRBJ2-5	CATYPGSGSSETQYF
TRBV12-3/TRBV12-4	TRBJ1-1	CASSPRQLNTEAFF
TRBV5-1	TRBJ2-2	CASSYEGSGELFF
TRBV7-9	TRBJ2-7	CAIAMPGQFSYEQYF
TRBV20-1	TRBJ1-1	CSARGRGFTEAFF
TRBV6-1	TRBJ2-2	CASSEAWGTGELFF
TRBV12-3/TRBV12-4	TRBJ2-1	CASSPQTSSYNEQFF
TRBV5-1	TRBJ2-3	CASSRQPTDTQYF
TRBV12-3/TRBV12-4	TRBJ2-3	CASSHLWESTDTQYF
TRBV5-1	TRBJ1-1	CASSLGLNRGGTEAFF
TRBV29-1	TRBJ2-1	CSVEDGTGGMDEQFF
TRBV7-8	TRBJ2-1	CASSQYRQSSYNEQFF
TRBV6-5	TRBJ2-3	CASSPLGAGESDTQYF
TRBV27	TRBJ1-2	CASSSFLRQGTTNYGYTF
TRBV5-1	TRBJ2-1	CASSSAGTHNEQFF
TRBV12-3/TRBV12-4	TRBJ1-2	CASSETEGDYGYTF
TRBV18	TRBJ2-4	CASSGTKTGGKNIQYF
TRBV4-1	TRBJ1-1	CASSQVGGVVFVNTEAFF
TRBV4-1	TRBJ2-3	CASSPGALAGGFGTDTQYF
TRBV5-1	TRBJ2-5	CASSLGRGLAGGPSFEETQYF
TRBV29-1	TRBJ2-1	CSVRGLAERQQFF
TRBV20-1	TRBJ1-1	CSAKGQGIGEAFF
TRBV11-2	TRBJ2-2	CASSREGVGELFF
TRBV5-1	TRBJ2-1	CASSFGLAGGNEQFF